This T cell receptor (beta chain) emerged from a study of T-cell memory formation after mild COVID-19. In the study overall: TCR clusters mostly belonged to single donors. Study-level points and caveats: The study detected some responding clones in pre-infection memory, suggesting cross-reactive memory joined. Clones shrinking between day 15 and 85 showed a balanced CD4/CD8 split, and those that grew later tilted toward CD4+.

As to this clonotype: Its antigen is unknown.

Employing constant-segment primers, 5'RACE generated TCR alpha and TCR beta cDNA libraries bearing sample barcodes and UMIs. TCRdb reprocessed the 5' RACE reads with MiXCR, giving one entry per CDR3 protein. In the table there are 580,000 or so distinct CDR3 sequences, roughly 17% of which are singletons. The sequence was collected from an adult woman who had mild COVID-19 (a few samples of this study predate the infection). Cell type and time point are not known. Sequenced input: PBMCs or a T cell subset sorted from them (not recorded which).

The CDR3 DNA follows: TGTGCCACCAATACCCGGTTTGGGGCCGGGAATGAGCAGTTCTTC. Its protein product is CATNTRFGAGNEQFF. The chain joins TRBV24-1 to TRBJ2-1, with D possibly being TRBD1 (5 bases). V lost 8 bases and J lost 7, with 20 bases in between. This CDR3 has 15 residues. Germline CDR1 is KGHDR and CDR2 is SFDVKD.